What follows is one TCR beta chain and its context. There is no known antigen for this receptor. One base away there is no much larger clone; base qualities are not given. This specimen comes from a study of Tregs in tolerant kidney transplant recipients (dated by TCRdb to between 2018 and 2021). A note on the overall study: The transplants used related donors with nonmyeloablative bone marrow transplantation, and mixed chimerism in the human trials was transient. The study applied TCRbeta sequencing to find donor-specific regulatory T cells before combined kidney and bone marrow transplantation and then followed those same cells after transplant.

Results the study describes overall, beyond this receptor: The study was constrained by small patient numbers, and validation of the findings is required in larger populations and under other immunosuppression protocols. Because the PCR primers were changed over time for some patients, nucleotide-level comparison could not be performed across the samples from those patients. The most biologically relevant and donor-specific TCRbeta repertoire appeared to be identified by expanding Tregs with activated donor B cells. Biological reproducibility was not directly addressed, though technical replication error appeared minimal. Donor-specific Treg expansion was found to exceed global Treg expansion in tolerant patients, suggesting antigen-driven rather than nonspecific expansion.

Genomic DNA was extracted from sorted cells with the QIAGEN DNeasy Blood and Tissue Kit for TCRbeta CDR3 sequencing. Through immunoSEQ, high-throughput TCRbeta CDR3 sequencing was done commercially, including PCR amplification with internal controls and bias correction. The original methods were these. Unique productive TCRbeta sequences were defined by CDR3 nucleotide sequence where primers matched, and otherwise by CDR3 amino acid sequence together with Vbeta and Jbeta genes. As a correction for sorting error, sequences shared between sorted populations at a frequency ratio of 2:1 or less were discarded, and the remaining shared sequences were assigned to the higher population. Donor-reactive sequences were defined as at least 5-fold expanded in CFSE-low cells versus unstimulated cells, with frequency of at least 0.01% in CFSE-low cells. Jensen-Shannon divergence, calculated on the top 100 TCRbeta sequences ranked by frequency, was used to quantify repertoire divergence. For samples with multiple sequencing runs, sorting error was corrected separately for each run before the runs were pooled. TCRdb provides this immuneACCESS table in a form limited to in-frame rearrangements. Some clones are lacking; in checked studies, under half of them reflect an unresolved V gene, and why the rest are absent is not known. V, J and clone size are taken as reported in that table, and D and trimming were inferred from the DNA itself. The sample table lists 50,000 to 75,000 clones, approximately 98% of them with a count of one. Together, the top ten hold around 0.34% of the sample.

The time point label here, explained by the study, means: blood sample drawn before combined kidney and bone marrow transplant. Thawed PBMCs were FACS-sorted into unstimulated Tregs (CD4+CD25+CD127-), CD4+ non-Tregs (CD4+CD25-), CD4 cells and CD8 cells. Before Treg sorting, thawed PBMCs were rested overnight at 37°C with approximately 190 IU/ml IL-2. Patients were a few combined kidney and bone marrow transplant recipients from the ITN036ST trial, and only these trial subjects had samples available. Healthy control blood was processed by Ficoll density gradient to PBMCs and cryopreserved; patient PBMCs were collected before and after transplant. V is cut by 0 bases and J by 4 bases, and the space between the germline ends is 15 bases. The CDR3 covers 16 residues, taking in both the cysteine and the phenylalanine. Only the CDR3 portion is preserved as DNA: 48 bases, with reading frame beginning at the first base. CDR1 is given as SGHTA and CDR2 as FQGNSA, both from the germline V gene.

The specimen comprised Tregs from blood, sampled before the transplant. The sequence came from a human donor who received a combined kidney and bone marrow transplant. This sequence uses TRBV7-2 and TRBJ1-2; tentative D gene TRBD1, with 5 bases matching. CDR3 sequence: CASSLAASGVVYGYTF. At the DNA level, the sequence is TGTGCCAGCAGCTTAGCCGCGTCGGGGGTTGTCTATGGCTACACCTTC.